A selection of T cell receptor beta chains follows, all from one sample in a study of shared clonotypes between healthy human individuals. TCRdb keeps only in-frame clones here, not all; method: immunoSEQ multiplex PCR. The sample lists around 2.1 million clones, 93% occurring once. The material sequenced was naive CD8+ T cells from PBMCs. The receptors originated from a man aged 18-30 years in good health. Some clones in this sample may be carry-over from other donors' samples. Both conserved end residues are part of each CDR3. The D gene is left open where the match is weak. Some rows have no size entry. The others give once, few or many, or a class for an expanded clone.

few,.,TRBV11-1,TRBJ1-1,CASSLERRAEAFF,TGTGCCAGCAGCTTAGAACGTAGGGCTGAAGCTTTCTTT
once,.,TRBV5-6,TRBJ2-1,CASSPGFTEQFF,TGTGCCAGCAGCCCGGGATTCACTGAGCAGTTCTTC
once,.,TRBV7-9,TRBJ1-5,CASSGGNQPQHF,TGTGCCAGCTCCGGTGGGAATCAGCCCCAGCATTTT
.,TRBD2,TRBV20-1,TRBJ2-1,CSGLAEQFF,TGCAGTGGACTAGCGGAGCAGTTCTTC
.,.,TRBV9,TRBJ1-2,CASSVSKTQGVYGYTF,TGTGCCAGCAGCGTATCGAAGACACAGGGCGTCTATGGCTACACCTTC
once,TRBD2,TRBV27,TRBJ2-7,CASSFGGRLAGGRYEQYF,TGTGCCAGCAGCTTCGGAGGCAGACTAGCGGGAGGGAGGTACGAGCAGTACTTC
.,TRBD1,TRBV28,TRBJ2-2,CASSFSGTAGELFF,TGTGCCAGCAGTTTCTCTGGGACAGCCGGGGAGCTGTTTTTT
.,TRBD2,TRBV13,TRBJ2-7,CASSKQTSGGPYEQYF,TGTGCCAGCAGCAAACAGACTAGCGGGGGCCCTTACGAGCAGTACTTC
.,TRBD2,TRBV4-1,TRBJ2-3,CASSWAVTSVEGPDTQYF,TGCGCCAGCAGCTGGGCGGTGACTAGCGTTGAAGGGCCCGATACGCAGTATTTT
.,TRBD1,TRBV29-1,TRBJ1-1,CSVILTGSRTEAFF,TGCAGCGTGATCCTGACAGGGTCTCGGACTGAAGCTTTCTTT
.,TRBD2,TRBV30,TRBJ2-7,CAWTLSSGPYEQYF,TGTGCCTGGACCCTCTCTAGCGGGCCCTACGAGCAGTACTTC
.,.,TRBV15,TRBJ1-2,CATSSNGQSSNYGYTF,TGTGCCACCAGCTCCAACGGACAGTCTTCTAACTATGGCTACACCTTC
.,TRBD1,TRBV13,TRBJ2-7,CASSLGRGRGPEQYF,TGTGCCAGCAGCTTAGGCCGTGGCAGGGGGCCCGAGCAGTACTTC
few,.,TRBV7-9,TRBJ1-1,CASSLREGLNTEAFF,TGTGCCAGCAGCTTAAGGGAGGGGCTGAACACTGAAGCTTTCTTT
.,.,TRBV15,TRBJ2-1,CATSRDLMDEQFF,TGTGCCACCAGCAGAGACCTGATGGATGAGCAGTTCTTC
.,.,TRBV27,TRBJ2-5,CATKIGTSQETQYF,TGTGCCACCAAGATAGGGACTTCTCAAGAGACCCAGTACTTC
.,.,TRBV27,TRBJ1-2,CASSSWGLGDGYTF,TGTGCCAGCAGTTCGTGGGGGCTTGGGGATGGCTACACCTTC